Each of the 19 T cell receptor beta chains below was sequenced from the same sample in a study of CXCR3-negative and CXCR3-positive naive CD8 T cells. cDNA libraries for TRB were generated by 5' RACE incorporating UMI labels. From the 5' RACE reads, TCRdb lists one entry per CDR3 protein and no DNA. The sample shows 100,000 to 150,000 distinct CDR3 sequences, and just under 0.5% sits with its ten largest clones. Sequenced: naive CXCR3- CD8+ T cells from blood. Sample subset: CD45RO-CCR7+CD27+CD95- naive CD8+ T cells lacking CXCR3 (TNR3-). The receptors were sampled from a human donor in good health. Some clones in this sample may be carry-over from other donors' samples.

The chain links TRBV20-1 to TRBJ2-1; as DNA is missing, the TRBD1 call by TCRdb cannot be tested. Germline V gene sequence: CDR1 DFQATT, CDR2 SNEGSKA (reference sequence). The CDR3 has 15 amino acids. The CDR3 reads CSADRSSDRAHEQFF.

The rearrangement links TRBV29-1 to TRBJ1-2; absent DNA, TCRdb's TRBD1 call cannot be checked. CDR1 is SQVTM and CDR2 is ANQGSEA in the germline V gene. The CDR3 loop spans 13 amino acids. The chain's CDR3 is CSARTGGSYGYTF.

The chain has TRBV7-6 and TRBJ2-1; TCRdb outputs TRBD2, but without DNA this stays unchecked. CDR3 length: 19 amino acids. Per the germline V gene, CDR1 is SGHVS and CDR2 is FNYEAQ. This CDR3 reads CASSLVHEIPSGGTNEQFF.

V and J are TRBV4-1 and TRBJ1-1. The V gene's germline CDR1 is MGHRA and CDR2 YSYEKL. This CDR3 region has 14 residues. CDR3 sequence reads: CASSQVLGSTEAFF.

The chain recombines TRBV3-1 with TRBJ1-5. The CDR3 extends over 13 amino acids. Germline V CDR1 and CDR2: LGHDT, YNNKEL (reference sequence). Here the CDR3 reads CASSPAGNQPQHF.

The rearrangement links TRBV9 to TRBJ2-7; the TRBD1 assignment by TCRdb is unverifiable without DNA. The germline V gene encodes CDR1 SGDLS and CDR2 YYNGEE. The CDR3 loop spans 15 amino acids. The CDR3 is CASSVTTGHTYEQYF.

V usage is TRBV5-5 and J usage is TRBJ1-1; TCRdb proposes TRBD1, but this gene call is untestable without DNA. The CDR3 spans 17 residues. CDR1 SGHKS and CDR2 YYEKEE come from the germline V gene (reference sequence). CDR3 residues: CASNTGWNLTPNTEAFF.

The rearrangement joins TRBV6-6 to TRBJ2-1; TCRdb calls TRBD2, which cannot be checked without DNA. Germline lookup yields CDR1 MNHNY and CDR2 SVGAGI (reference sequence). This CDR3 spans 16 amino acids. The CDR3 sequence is CASSYSGGGGFNEQFF.

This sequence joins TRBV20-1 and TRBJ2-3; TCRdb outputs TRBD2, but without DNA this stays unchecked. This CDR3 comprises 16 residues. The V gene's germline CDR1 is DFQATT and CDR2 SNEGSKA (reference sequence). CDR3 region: CSASTSGSGGTDTQYF.

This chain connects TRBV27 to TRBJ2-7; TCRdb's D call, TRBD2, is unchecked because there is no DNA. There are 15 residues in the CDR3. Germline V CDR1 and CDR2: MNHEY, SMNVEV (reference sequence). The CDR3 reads CASSLAGRIMYEQYF.

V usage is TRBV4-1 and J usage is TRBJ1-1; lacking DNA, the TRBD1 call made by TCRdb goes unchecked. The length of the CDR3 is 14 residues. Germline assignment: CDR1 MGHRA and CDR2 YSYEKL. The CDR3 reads CASSSRQTNTEAFF.

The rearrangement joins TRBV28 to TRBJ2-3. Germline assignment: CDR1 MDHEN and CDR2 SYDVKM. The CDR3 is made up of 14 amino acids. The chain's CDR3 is CASSYQASTDTQYF.

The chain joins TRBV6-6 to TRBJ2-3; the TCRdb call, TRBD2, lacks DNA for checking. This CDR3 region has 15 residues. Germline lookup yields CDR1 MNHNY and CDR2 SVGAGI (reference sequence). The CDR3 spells CASSTSGGFTDTQYF.

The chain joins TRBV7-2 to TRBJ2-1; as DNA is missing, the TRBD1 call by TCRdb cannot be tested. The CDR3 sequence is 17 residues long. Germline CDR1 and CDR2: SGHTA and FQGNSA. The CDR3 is CASSSDPPTGVHNEQFF.

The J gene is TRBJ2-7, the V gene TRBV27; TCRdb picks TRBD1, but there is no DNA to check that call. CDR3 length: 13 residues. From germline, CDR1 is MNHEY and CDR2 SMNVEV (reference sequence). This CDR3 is CASSLGTVYEQYF.

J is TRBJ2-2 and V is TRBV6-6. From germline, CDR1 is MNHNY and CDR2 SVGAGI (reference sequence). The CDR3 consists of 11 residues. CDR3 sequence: CASTGPGELFF.

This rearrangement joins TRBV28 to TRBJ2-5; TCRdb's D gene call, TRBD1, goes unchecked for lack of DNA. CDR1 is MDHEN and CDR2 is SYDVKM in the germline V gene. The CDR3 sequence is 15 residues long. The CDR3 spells CASSSRTGVRETQYF. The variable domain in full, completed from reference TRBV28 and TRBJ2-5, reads DVKVTQSSRYLVKRTGEKVFLECVQDMDHENMFWYRQDPGLGLRLIYFSYDVKMKEKGDIPEGYSVSREKKERFSLILESASTNQTSMYLCASSSRTGVRETQYFGPGTRLLVL.

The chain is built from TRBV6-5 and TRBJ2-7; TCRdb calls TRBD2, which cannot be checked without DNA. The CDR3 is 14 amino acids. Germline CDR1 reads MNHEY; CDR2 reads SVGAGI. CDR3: CASSYSGREDEQYF.

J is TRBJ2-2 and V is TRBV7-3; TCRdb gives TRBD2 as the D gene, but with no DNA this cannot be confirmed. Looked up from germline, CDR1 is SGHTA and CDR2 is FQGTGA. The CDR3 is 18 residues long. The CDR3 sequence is CASTRSGGGPIGTGELFF.